This TCR beta chain was obtained from a study of blood T cells in healthy people across ages. Comment on this clonotype: A read error may account for a junction end that differs from germline.

This CDR3 region has 14 residues. Germline lookup yields CDR1 MNHEY and CDR2 SVGAGI. With a J-beta primer mix and a sample-barcoded 5' primer, a second PCR ran about 7 to 12 cycles. MiXCR, run by TCRdb on the 5' RACE reads, gives a single entry per CDR3 protein. The sample contains hundreds of thousands of distinct CDR3 sequences, roughly 50% of which appear only once. The clonotype comes from a man aged 60 to 75 in good health. The chain links TRBV6-5 to TRBJ2-5; 7 nucleotides agree with TRBD2. The specimen sequenced was blood. This CDR3 is CAGSYRTRQETQYF. The CDR3, as DNA: TGTGCCGGCAGTTACCGGACTAGACAAGAGACCCAGTACTTC.